Below, one TCR beta chain is given with its context. When replicate PCRs were run on sorted subsets, they used around 200 ng DNA, about 30,000 T cell genomes. The method was immunoSEQ multiplex PCR; TCRdb's version includes in-frame clones alone and lacks a portion of them. The table has roughly 1,500,000 clones, 95% to 99% seen once. These data come from a study of shared clonotypes between healthy human individuals. Across the whole study: Serving as donors were a couple of women and three men, whose ages spanned 18 to 49.

The sequenced material came from naive CD4+ T cells sorted from blood. Sample subset: CD45RA+ positively selected. The receptor comes from a man aged 30 to 45 in good health.

CDR3 nucleotides: TGTGCCAGCAGCTCCCAAGACAATGAGCAGTTCTTC. Translated: CASSSQDNEQFF. The rearrangement joins TRBV7-8 to TRBJ2-1; D is ambiguous. V lost 4 bases, J lost 5 bases, and 6 bases lay in between. CDR1 is SGHVS and CDR2 is FQNEAQ in the germline V gene. CDR3 length equals 12 residues. Drawing the rest from reference TRBV7-8 and TRBJ2-1, the complete variable domain is GAGVSQSPRYKVAKRGQDVALRCDPISGHVSLFWYQQALGQGPEFLTYFQNEAQLDKSGLPSDRFFAERPEGSVSTLKIQRTQQEDSAVYLCASSSQDNEQFFGPGTRLTVL.